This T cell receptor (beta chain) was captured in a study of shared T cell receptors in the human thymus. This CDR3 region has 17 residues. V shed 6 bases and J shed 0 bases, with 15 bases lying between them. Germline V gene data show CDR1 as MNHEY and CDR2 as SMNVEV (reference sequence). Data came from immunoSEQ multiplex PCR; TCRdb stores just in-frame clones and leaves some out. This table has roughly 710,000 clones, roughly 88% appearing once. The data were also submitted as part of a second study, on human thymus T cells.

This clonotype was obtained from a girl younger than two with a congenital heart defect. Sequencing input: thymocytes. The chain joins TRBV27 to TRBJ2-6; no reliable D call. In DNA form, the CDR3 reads TGTGCCAGCAGCCCGGGTTGGTGGGTCTCTGGGGCCAACGTCCTGACTTTC. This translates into CASSPGWWVSGANVLTF.